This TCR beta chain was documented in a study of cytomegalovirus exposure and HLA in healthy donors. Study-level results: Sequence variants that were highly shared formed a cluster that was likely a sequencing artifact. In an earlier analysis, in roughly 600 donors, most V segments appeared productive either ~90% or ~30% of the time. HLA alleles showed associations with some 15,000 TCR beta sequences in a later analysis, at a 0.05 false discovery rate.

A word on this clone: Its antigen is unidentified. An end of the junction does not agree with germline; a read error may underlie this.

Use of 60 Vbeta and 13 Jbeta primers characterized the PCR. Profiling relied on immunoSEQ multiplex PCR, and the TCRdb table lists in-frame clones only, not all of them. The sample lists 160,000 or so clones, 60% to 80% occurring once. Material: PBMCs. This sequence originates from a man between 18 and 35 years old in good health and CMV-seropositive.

The DNA of the CDR3 is TGTGCCAGCAGCCACTCAGGGGGTTCGAAAAACAGTCAGTACTTC. Translation gives CASSHSGGSKNSQYF. The chain is built from TRBV14 and TRBJ2-4; 7 nucleotides line up with TRBD1. The CDR3 is 15 residues long. The V gene's germline CDR1 is SGHDN and CDR2 FVKESK.